Only a few counts were recorded for the clone carrying this T cell receptor beta chain. From the 5' RACE reads, TCRdb called clonotypes with MiXCR, one entry per CDR3 protein. The table records tens of thousands of distinct CDR3 sequences, around 17% of them present only once. The entry originates in a study of HIV-infected patients and healthy controls. The clonotype was recovered from a human donor in good health. The sample was CD4+ T cells from blood.

CDR3 nucleotides: TGTGCCAGCGCCCGGGGACAACCTAATCAGCCCCAGCATTTT. Its protein product is CASARGQPNQPQHF. The V call is TRBV12-3 or TRBV12-4, the J call TRBJ1-5; a weak D match, TRBD1 (6 bases). The V gene lost 8 bases and the J gene lost 4 bases, with 15 bases spanning the gap. The length of the CDR3 is 14 residues.